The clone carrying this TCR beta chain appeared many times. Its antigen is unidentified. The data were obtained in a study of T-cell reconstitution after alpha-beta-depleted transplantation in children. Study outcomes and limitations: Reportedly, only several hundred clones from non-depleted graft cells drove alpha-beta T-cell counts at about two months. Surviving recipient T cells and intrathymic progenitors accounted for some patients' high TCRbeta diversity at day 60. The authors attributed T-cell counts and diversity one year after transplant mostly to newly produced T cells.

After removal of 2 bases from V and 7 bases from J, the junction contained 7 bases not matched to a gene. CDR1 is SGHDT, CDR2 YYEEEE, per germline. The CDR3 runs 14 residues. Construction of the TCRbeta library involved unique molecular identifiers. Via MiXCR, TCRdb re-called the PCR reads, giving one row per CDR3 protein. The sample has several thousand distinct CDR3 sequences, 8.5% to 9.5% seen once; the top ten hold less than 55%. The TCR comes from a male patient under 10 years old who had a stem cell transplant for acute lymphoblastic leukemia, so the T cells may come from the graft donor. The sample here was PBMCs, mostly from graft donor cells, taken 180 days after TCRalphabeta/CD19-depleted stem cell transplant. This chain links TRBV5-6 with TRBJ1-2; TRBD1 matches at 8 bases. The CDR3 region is CASSFWDRSSGYTF. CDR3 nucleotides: TGTGCCAGCAGCTTCTGGGACAGGTCTAGTGGCTACACCTTC.